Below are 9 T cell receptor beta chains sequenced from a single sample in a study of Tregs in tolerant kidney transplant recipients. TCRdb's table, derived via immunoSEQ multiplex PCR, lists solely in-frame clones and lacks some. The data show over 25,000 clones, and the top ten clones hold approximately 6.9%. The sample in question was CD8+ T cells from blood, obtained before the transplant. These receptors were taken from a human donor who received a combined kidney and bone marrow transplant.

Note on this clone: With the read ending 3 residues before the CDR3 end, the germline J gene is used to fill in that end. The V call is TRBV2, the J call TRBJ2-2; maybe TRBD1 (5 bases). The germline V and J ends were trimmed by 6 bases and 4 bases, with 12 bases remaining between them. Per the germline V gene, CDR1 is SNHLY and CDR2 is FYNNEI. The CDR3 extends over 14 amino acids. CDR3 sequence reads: CASSQGPTTGELFF. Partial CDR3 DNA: TGTGCCAGCAGCCAGGGCCCTACCACCGGGGAG.

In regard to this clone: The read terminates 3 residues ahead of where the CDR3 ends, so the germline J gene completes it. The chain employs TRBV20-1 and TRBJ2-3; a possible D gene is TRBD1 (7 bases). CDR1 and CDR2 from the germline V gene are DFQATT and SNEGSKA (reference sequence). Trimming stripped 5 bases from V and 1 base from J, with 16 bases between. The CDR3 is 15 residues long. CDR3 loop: CSASLQGGGTDTQYF. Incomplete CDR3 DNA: TGCAGTGCTTCCCTCCAGGGGGGCGGCACAGATACG.

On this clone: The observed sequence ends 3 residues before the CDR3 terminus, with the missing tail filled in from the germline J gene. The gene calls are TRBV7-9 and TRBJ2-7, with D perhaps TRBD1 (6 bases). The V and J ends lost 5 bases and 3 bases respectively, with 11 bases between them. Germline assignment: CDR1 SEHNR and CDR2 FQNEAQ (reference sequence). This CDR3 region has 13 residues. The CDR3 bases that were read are TGTGCCAGCAGCCCCAACAGGGTCTACGAG. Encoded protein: CASSPNRVYE. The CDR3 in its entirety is CASSPNRVYEQYF.

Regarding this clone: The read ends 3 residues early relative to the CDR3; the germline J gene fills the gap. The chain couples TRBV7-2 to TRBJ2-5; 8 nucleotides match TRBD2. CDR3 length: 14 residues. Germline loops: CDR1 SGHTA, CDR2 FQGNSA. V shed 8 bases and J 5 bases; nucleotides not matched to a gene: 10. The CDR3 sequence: CASESGGGGETQYF. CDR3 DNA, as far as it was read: TGTGCCAGCGAGAGCGGGGGTGGGGGGGAGACC. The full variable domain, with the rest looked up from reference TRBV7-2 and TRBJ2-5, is GAGVSQSPSNKVTEKGKDVELRCDPISGHTALYWYRQSLGQGLEFLIYFQGNSAPDKSGLPSDRFSAERTGGSVSTLTIQRTQQEDSAVYLCASESGGGGETQYFGPGTRLLVL.

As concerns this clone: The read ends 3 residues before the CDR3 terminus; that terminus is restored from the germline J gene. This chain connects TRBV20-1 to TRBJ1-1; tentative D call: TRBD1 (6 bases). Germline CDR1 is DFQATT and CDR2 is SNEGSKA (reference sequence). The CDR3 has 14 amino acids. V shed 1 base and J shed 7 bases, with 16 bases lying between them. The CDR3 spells CSARVLAGGGEAFF. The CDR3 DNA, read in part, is TGCAGTGCTAGAGTACTGGCGGGAGGGGGTGAA.

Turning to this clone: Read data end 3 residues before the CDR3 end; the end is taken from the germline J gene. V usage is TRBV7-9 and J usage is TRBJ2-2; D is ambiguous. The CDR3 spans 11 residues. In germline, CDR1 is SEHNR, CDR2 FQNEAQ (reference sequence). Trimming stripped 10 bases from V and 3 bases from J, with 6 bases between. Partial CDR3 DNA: TGTGCCATTCAGGACACCGGGGAG. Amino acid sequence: CAIQDTGE. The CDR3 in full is CAIQDTGELFF.

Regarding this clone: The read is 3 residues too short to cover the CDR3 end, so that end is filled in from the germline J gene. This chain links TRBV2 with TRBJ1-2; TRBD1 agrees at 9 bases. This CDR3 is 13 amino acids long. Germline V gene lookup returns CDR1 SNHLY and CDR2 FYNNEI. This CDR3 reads CASRETGGFGYTF. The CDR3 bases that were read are TGTGCCAGCAGAGAGACAGGGGGGTTCGGC.

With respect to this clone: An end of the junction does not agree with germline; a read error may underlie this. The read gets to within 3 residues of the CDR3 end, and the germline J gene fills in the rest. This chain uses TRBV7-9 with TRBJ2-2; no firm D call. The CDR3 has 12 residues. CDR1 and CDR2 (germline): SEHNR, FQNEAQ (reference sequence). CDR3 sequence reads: CASSQNAGELFF. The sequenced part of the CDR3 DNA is TGTGCCAGCAGCCAGAACGCCGGGGAG.

The CDR3 bases that were read are TGTGCCAGCAGCCCCAGGACAGGGGGCTACGAG. The encoded protein is CASSPRTGGYE. The full CDR3 reads CASSPRTGGYEQYF. V usage is TRBV7-6 and J usage is TRBJ2-7, with 10 bases identical to TRBD1. The read gets to within 3 residues of the CDR3 end, and the germline J gene fills in the rest. The CDR3 sequence is 14 residues long. CDR1 is SGHVS and CDR2 is FNYEAQ in the germline V gene. V shed 5 bases and J 3 bases; nucleotides not matched to a gene: 4.